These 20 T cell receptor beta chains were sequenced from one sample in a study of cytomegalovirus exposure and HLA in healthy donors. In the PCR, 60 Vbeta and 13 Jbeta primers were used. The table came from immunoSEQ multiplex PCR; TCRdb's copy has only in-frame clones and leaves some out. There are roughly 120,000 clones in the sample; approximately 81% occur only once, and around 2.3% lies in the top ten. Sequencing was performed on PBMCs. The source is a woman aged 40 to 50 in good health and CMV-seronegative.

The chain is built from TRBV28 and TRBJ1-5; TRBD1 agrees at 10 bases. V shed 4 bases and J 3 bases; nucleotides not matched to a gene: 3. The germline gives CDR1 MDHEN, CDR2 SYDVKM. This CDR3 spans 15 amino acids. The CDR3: CASSSGQGNNQPQHF. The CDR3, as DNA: TGTGCCAGCAGTTCGGGACAGGGGAACAATCAGCCCCAGCATTTT. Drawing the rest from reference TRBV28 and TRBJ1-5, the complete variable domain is DVKVTQSSRYLVKRTGEKVFLECVQDMDHENMFWYRQDPGLGLRLIYFSYDVKMKEKGDIPEGYSVSREKKERFSLILESASTNQTSMYLCASSSGQGNNQPQHFGDGTRLSIL.

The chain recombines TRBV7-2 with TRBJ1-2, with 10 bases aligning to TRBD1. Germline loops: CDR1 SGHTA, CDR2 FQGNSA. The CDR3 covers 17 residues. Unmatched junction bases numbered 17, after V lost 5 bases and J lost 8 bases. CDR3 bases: TGTGCCAGCAGCGGAAGCGGTTTGGGGACAGGGGATTACGGCTACACCTTC. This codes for CASSGSGLGTGDYGYTF.

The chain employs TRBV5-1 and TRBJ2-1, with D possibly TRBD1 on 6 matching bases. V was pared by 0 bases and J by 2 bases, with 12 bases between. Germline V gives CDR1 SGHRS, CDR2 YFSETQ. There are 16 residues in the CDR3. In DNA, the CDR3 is TGCGCCAGCAGCTTGGAGAGGGGGACGACCTACAATGAGCAGTTCTTC. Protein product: CASSLERGTTYNEQFF.

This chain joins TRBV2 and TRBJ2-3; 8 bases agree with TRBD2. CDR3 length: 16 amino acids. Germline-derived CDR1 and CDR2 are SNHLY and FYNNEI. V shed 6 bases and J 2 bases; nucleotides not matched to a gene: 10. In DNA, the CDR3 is TGTGCCAGCAGCGGGGGGGGGCGGGGGTACACAGATACGCAGTATTTT. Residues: CASSGGGRGYTDTQYF.

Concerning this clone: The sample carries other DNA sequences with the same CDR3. The CDR3 coding sequence is TGTGCCAGCAGCCAGGGGAACACTGAAGCTTTCTTT. It yields the protein CASSQGNTEAFF. The chain uses TRBV6-5 and TRBJ1-1; D may be TRBD1 (5 bases). Germline V lookup: CDR1 MNHEY, CDR2 SVGAGI. Trimming shortened V by 6 bases and J by 1 base, and 6 bases separated the two germline ends. The CDR3 extends over 12 amino acids.

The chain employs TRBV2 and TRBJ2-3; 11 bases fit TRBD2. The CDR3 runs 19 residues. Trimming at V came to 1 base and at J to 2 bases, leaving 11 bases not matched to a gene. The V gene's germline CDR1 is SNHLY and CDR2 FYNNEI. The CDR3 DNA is TGTGCCAGCAGTGAAGATCGTCTAGCGGGGGGCCAGGACACAGATACGCAGTATTTT. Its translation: CASSEDRLAGGQDTDTQYF.

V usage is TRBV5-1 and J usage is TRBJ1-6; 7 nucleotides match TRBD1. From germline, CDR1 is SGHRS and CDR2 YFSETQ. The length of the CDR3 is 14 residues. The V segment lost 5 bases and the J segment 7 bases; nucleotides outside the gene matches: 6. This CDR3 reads CASRPGQRNSPLHF. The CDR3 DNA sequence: TGCGCCAGCAGACCGGGACAGAGGAATTCACCCCTCCACTTT.

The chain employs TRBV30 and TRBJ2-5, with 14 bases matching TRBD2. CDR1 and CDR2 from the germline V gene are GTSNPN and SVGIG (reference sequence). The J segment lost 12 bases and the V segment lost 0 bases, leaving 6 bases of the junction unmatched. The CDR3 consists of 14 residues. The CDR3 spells CAWSVPGLAGEEYF. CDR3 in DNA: TGTGCCTGGAGTGTACCGGGACTAGCGGGGGAGGAGTACTTC.

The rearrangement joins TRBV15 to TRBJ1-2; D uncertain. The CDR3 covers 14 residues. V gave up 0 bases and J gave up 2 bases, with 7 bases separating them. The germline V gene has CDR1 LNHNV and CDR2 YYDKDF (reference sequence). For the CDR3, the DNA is TGTGCCACCAGCAGAGACCAGGTCAACTATGGCTACACCTTC. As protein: CATSRDQVNYGYTF.

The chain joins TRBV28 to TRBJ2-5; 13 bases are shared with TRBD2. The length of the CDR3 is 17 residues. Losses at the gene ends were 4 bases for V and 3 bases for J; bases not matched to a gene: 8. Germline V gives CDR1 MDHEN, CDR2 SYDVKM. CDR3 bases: TGTGCCAGCAGTTCGTGGACTAGCGGGGGAGGGAAAGAGACCCAGTACTTC. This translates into CASSSWTSGGGKETQYF.

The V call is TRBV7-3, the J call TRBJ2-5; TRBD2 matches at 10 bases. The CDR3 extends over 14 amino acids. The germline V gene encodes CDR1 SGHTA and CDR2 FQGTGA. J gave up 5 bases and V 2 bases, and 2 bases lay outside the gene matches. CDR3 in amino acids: CASSLGTSEETQYF. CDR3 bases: TGTGCCAGCAGCTTAGGGACTAGCGAGGAGACCCAGTACTTC.

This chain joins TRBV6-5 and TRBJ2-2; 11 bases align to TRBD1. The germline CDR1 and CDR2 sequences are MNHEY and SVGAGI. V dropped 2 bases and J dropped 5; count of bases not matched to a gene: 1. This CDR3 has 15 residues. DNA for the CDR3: TGTGCCAGCAGTTACGGACAGGGGGCGACCGGGGAGCTGTTTTTT. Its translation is CASSYGQGATGELFF.

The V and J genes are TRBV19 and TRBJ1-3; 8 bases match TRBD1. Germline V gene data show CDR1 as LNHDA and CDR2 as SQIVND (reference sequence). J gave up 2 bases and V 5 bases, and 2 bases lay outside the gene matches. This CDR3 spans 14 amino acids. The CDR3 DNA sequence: TGTGCCAGTAGTTTACAGGGGGCTGGAAACACCATATATTTT. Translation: CASSLQGAGNTIYF. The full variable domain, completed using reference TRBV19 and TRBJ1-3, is DGGITQSPKYLFRKEGQNVTLSCEQNLNHDAMYWYRQDPGQGLRLIYYSQIVNDFQKGDIAEGYSVSREKKESFPLTVTSAQKNPTAFYLCASSLQGAGNTIYFGEGSWLTVV.

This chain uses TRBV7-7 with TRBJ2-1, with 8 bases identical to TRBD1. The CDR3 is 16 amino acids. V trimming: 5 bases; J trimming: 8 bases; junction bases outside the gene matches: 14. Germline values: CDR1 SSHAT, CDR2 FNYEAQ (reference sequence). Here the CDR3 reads CASSRDRGLSFDEQFF. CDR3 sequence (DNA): TGTGCCAGCAGCAGAGACAGGGGCCTCTCCTTCGATGAGCAGTTCTTC.

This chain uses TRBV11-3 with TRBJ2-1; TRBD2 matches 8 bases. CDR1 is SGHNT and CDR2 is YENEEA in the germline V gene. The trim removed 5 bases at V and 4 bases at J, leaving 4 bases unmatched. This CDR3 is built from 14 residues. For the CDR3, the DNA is TGTGCCAGCAGCGCGGGACTAGGTTACAATGAGCAGTTCTTC. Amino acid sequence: CASSAGLGYNEQFF.

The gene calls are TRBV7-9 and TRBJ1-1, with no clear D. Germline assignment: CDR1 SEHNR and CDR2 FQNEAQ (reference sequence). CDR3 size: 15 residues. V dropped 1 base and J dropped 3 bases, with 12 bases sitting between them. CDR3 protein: CASSLGRGIDTEAFF. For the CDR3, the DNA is TGTGCCAGCAGCTTAGGTAGAGGTATTGACACTGAAGCTTTCTTT.

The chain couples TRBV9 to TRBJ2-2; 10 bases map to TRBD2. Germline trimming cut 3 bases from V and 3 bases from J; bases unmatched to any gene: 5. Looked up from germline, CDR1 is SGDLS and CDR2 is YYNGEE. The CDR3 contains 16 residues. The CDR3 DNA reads TGTGCCAGCAGCGGGGAGCGGGGGGGGTACACCGGGGAGCTGTTTTTT. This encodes CASSGERGGYTGELFF.

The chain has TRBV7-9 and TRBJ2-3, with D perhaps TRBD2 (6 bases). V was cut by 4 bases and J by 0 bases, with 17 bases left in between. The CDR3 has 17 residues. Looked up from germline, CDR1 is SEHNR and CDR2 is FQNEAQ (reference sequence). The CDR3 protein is CASSYPRRGNSTDTQYF. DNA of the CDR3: TGTGCCAGCAGCTACCCCCGGAGGGGAAATAGCACAGATACGCAGTATTTT.

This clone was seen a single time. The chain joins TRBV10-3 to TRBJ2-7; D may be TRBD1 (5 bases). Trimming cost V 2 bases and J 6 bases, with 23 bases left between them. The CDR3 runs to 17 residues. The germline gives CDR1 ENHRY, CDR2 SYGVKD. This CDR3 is CAISEVIPGPSFGEQYF. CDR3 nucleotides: TGTGCCATCAGTGAGGTGATTCCAGGGCCTAGTTTTGGCGAGCAGTACTTC.

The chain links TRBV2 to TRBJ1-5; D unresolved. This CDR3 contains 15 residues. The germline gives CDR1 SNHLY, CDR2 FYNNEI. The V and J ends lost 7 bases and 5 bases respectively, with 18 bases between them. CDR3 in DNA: TGTGCCAGCAACAGTCGGAAGGCCGAGCATCAGCCCCAGCATTTT. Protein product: CASNSRKAEHQPQHF.